The rows below give T cell receptor beta chains drawn from one sample of a study of PD-1 blockade in classical Hodgkin lymphoma. Only in-frame clones appear in the TCRdb table, and some are missing; sequencing was by immunoSEQ multiplex PCR. The profile shows about 20,000 clones, 75% to 85% of them singletons. Sequencing used peripheral blood mononuclear cells (PBMCs), obtained before the second cycle of nivolumab. All receptors derive from a human donor with classical Hodgkin lymphoma. The CDR3 runs from the conserved cysteine through the conserved F or W. D genes are given only for firm matches. A clone size is listed for some rows: how often the clone was seen (once, few, many), or a class if it is expanded.

j_gene: TRBJ2-3
abundance: -
v_gene: TRBV19
d_gene: TRBD2
CDR3nt: TGTGCCAGTAGTATAGGCGGGGGAACAACAGATACGCAGTATTTT
CDR3aa: CASSIGGGTTDTQYF

j_gene: TRBJ1-2
abundance: -
v_gene: TRBV15
d_gene: -
CDR3nt: TGTGCCACCAGCAGAGACGGCAGGGGCGTCGGCTACACCTTC
CDR3aa: CATSRDGRGVGYTF

j_gene: TRBJ1-4
abundance: -
v_gene: TRBV5-1
d_gene: -
CDR3nt: TGCGCCAGCAGCCGAGGGACGGGCCCTAATGAAAAACTGTTTTTT
CDR3aa: CASSRGTGPNEKLFF

j_gene: TRBJ1-4
abundance: -
v_gene: TRBV7-2
d_gene: TRBD1
CDR3nt: TGTGCCAGCAGCTTAAACAGGGGCGGCTCTGAAAAACTGTTTTTT
CDR3aa: CASSLNRGGSEKLFF

j_gene: TRBJ2-2
abundance: few
v_gene: TRBV10-2
d_gene: TRBD2
CDR3nt: TGCGCCAGCAGTGAGTCCGCGAGCGGGGGGGCCGGGGAGCTGTTTTTT
CDR3aa: CASSESASGGAGELFF

j_gene: TRBJ1-2
abundance: -
v_gene: TRBV5-4
d_gene: -
CDR3nt: TGTGCCAGCAGCTCCGCAGGGGATGGCTACACCTTC
CDR3aa: CASSSAGDGYTF

j_gene: TRBJ1-1
abundance: -
v_gene: TRBV6-5
d_gene: -
CDR3nt: TGTGCCAGCAGTTATAATGAGAACACTGAAGCTTTCTTT
CDR3aa: CASSYNENTEAFF

j_gene: TRBJ2-2
abundance: -
v_gene: TRBV4-1
d_gene: TRBD2
CDR3nt: TGCGCCAGCAGGGAGGTGCGGGGGAGGAACACCGGGGAGCTGTTTTTT
CDR3aa: CASREVRGRNTGELFF

j_gene: TRBJ1-1
abundance: -
v_gene: TRBV5-6
d_gene: -
CDR3nt: TGTGCCAGCAGCTTGAGAGATGAAGCTTTCTTT
CDR3aa: CASSLRDEAFF

j_gene: TRBJ2-2
abundance: -
v_gene: TRBV5-6
d_gene: -
CDR3nt: TGTGCCAGCAGCTTGGGTTCGGCAGTCAACACCGGGGAGCTGTTTTTT
CDR3aa: CASSLGSAVNTGELFF

j_gene: TRBJ2-5
abundance: -
v_gene: TRBV5-4
d_gene: -
CDR3nt: TGTGCCAGCAGCTTAGGCAAGGGGCCGCAAGAGACCCAGTACTTC
CDR3aa: CASSLGKGPQETQYF

j_gene: TRBJ1-2
abundance: -
v_gene: TRBV19
d_gene: -
CDR3nt: TGTGCCAGTAGTGGGATCGGGGAAAATAATAACTATGGCTACACCTTC
CDR3aa: CASSGIGENNNYGYTF

j_gene: TRBJ2-7
abundance: -
v_gene: TRBV18
d_gene: -
CDR3nt: TGTGCCAGCTCACCATCGACCAGGGCCTACGAGCAGTACTTC
CDR3aa: CASSPSTRAYEQYF

j_gene: TRBJ1-1
abundance: few
v_gene: TRBV19
d_gene: -
CDR3nt: TGTGCCAGTAGTATGGGCCCCAGGGTCCGAACTGCTGAAGCTTTCTTT
CDR3aa: CASSMGPRVRTAEAFF

j_gene: TRBJ2-1
abundance: -
v_gene: TRBV6-1
d_gene: -
CDR3nt: TGTGCCAGCAGTGAAGTGGCGTTTGAGCAGTTCTTC
CDR3aa: CASSEVAFEQFF

j_gene: TRBJ2-7
abundance: few
v_gene: TRBV5-1
d_gene: TRBD1
CDR3nt: TGCGCCAGCAGGCGGGACAGGGACTACGAGCAGTACTTC
CDR3aa: CASRRDRDYEQYF

j_gene: TRBJ1-5
abundance: -
v_gene: TRBV19
d_gene: -
CDR3nt: TGTGCCAGTAGTATTGGTGGGGGGAAGAGGTCCCAGCATTTT
CDR3aa: CASSIGGGKRSQHF

j_gene: TRBJ2-3
abundance: -
v_gene: TRBV2
d_gene: TRBD2
CDR3nt: TGTGCCAGCAGGACTATAGCGGGGGGTACGCAGTATTTT
CDR3aa: CASRTIAGGTQYF

j_gene: TRBJ1-2
abundance: -
v_gene: TRBV9
d_gene: -
CDR3nt: TGTGCCAGCAGCGTAGAGGGGACACTTAACTATGGCTACACCTTC
CDR3aa: CASSVEGTLNYGYTF

j_gene: TRBJ2-5
abundance: few
v_gene: TRBV6-1
d_gene: -
CDR3nt: TGTGCCAGCATAGGCTGGACAGCGAAAGAGACCCAGTACTTC
CDR3aa: CASIGWTAKETQYF

j_gene: TRBJ1-3
abundance: -
v_gene: TRBV2
d_gene: -
CDR3nt: TGTGCCAGCAGTTCCGTTGGAAACACCATATATTTT
CDR3aa: CASSSVGNTIYF

j_gene: TRBJ2-5
abundance: -
v_gene: TRBV21-1
d_gene: -
CDR3nt: TGTGCCAGCGGCCCGACAGACCCACCTGAGACCCAGTACTTC
CDR3aa: CASGPTDPPETQYF

j_gene: TRBJ2-3
abundance: -
v_gene: TRBV5-5
d_gene: TRBD2
CDR3nt: TGTGCCAGCAGCCCCCAGCTAGCGGGGGACACAGATACGCAGTATTTT
CDR3aa: CASSPQLAGDTDTQYF

j_gene: TRBJ1-1
abundance: -
v_gene: TRBV10-2
d_gene: -
CDR3nt: TGCGCCAGCATACAAGACACTGAAGCTTTCTTT
CDR3aa: CASIQDTEAFF

j_gene: TRBJ1-2
abundance: -
v_gene: TRBV28
d_gene: -
CDR3nt: TGTGCCAGCAGTTTCCAGGGGATAGGCTACACCTTC
CDR3aa: CASSFQGIGYTF

j_gene: TRBJ1-2
abundance: -
v_gene: TRBV9
d_gene: -
CDR3nt: TGTGCCAGCAGCGTAGTTCAGGGTGGGGCTAACTATGGCTACACCTTC
CDR3aa: CASSVVQGGANYGYTF

j_gene: TRBJ2-1
abundance: -
v_gene: TRBV6-4
d_gene: TRBD2
CDR3nt: TGTGCCAGCCGACGGGAGGTCGGGTACAATGAGCAGTTCTTC
CDR3aa: CASRREVGYNEQFF

j_gene: TRBJ2-7
abundance: -
v_gene: TRBV5-6
d_gene: -
CDR3nt: TGTGCCAGCAGCTTCCTGGCGAGGGAGCAGTACTTC
CDR3aa: CASSFLAREQYF

j_gene: TRBJ1-2
abundance: -
v_gene: TRBV6-5
d_gene: -
CDR3nt: TGTGCCAGCACCACTGAGGAGGGCTATGGCTACACCTTC
CDR3aa: CASTTEEGYGYTF

j_gene: TRBJ2-6
abundance: -
v_gene: TRBV10-3
d_gene: TRBD1
CDR3nt: TGTGCCATCGGGACAGGGGACTTTACGGGGGCCAACGTCCTGACTTTC
CDR3aa: CAIGTGDFTGANVLTF

j_gene: TRBJ1-3
abundance: -
v_gene: TRBV7-2
d_gene: -
CDR3nt: TGTGCCAGCAGCTTCTCAGGGGCTCGGGAAAACACCATATATTTT
CDR3aa: CASSFSGARENTIYF

j_gene: TRBJ1-1
abundance: -
v_gene: TRBV30
d_gene: TRBD1
CDR3nt: TGTGCCTGGACCCGGGACAGAAACACTGAAGCTTTCTTT
CDR3aa: CAWTRDRNTEAFF

j_gene: TRBJ2-3
abundance: -
v_gene: TRBV7-2
d_gene: -
CDR3nt: TGTGCCAGCAGCTTAGGTGGGCTGGCGACAGATACGCAGTATTTT
CDR3aa: CASSLGGLATDTQYF

j_gene: TRBJ2-3
abundance: -
v_gene: TRBV14
d_gene: TRBD2
CDR3nt: TGTGCCAGCAGCCAAGCCTGGACTAGCGGCACAGATACGCAGTATTTT
CDR3aa: CASSQAWTSGTDTQYF

j_gene: TRBJ1-1
abundance: once
v_gene: TRBV18
d_gene: TRBD1
CDR3nt: TGTGCCAGCTCACCTTCCGACAGGGAGGCCACTGAAGCTTTCTTT
CDR3aa: CASSPSDREATEAFF

j_gene: TRBJ2-2
abundance: -
v_gene: TRBV28
d_gene: TRBD2
CDR3nt: TGTGCCAGCAGAAACACTCCCGGGACAGTGAGCTTTAGCGGGGGGGCTAACGGGGAGCTGTTTTTT
CDR3aa: CASRNTPGTVSFSGGANGELFF

j_gene: TRBJ1-5
abundance: -
v_gene: TRBV6-1
d_gene: -
CDR3nt: TGTGCCAGCAGTTCCCAGGGGTATAGCAATCAGCCCCAGCATTTT
CDR3aa: CASSSQGYSNQPQHF

j_gene: TRBJ2-7
abundance: -
v_gene: TRBV14
d_gene: TRBD1
CDR3nt: TGTGCCAGCAGCCCTGGGACAGGGGGGACCTACGAGCAGTACTTC
CDR3aa: CASSPGTGGTYEQYF

j_gene: TRBJ1-2
abundance: -
v_gene: TRBV6-5
d_gene: -
CDR3nt: TGTGCCAAACCCATACAAGAGTTTTGGTTCTATGGCTACACCTTC
CDR3aa: CAKPIQEFWFYGYTF

j_gene: TRBJ1-3
abundance: -
v_gene: TRBV21-1
d_gene: -
CDR3nt: TGTGCCAGCCTGGGAGGTTCTGGAAACACCATATATTTT
CDR3aa: CASLGGSGNTIYF

j_gene: TRBJ1-3
abundance: -
v_gene: TRBV27
d_gene: TRBD1
CDR3nt: TGTGCCAGCAGCTTCTCCGGGACAGGGCTAAACACCATATATTTT
CDR3aa: CASSFSGTGLNTIYF

j_gene: TRBJ2-1
abundance: -
v_gene: TRBV19
d_gene: -
CDR3nt: TGTGCCAGTACCCAAGGGTATGAGCAGTTCTTC
CDR3aa: CASTQGYEQFF

j_gene: TRBJ2-1
abundance: -
v_gene: TRBV10-1
d_gene: TRBD1
CDR3nt: TGCGCCAGTACGGGACAGGGGGCGTCGGATGAGCAGTTCTTC
CDR3aa: CASTGQGASDEQFF

j_gene: TRBJ2-4
abundance: once
v_gene: TRBV5-8
d_gene: -
CDR3nt: TGTGCCAGCAGCTTGGTTCGGTTAGGGGGGAAAAACATTCAGTACTTC
CDR3aa: CASSLVRLGGKNIQYF

j_gene: TRBJ2-7
abundance: few
v_gene: TRBV6-1
d_gene: -
CDR3nt: TGTGCCAGCAGGGCTAGCAGCTACGAGCAGTACTTC
CDR3aa: CASRASSYEQYF

j_gene: TRBJ1-3
abundance: -
v_gene: TRBV7-9
d_gene: -
CDR3nt: TGTGCCAGTGGGGCCGGAGTGTTGGGAAACACCATATATTTT
CDR3aa: CASGAGVLGNTIYF

j_gene: TRBJ1-2
abundance: -
v_gene: TRBV19
d_gene: TRBD1
CDR3nt: TGTGCCAGTAGCCAATTACAGGGGGCGGATAACTATGGCTACACCTTC
CDR3aa: CASSQLQGADNYGYTF

j_gene: TRBJ2-7
abundance: -
v_gene: TRBV29-1
d_gene: TRBD1
CDR3nt: TGCAGCGTTGAAGTGTCGGACAGGGGCTACGAGCAGTACTTC
CDR3aa: CSVEVSDRGYEQYF

j_gene: TRBJ2-3
abundance: -
v_gene: TRBV27
d_gene: -
CDR3nt: TGTGCCAGCAGTTTACTGGGGGCAGATACGCAGTATTTT
CDR3aa: CASSLLGADTQYF

j_gene: TRBJ1-4
abundance: -
v_gene: TRBV7-2
d_gene: TRBD1
CDR3nt: TGTGCCAGCAGCTCCACAGGGGAGGGAAAAAAACTGTTTTTT
CDR3aa: CASSSTGEGKKLFF

j_gene: TRBJ2-6
abundance: once
v_gene: TRBV19
d_gene: -
CDR3nt: TGTGCCAGTAGTACCTCTGGGGCCAACGTCCTGACTTTC
CDR3aa: CASSTSGANVLTF

j_gene: TRBJ2-3
abundance: -
v_gene: TRBV2
d_gene: -
CDR3nt: TGTGCCAGCAAGGTCCCTAGCACAGATACGCAGTATTTT
CDR3aa: CASKVPSTDTQYF

j_gene: TRBJ1-2
abundance: -
v_gene: TRBV4-1
d_gene: TRBD1
CDR3nt: TGCGCCAGCAGCCAAGAACGACAGGGGGTCTCTGGCTACACCTTC
CDR3aa: CASSQERQGVSGYTF

j_gene: TRBJ1-6
abundance: -
v_gene: TRBV27
d_gene: -
CDR3nt: TGTGCCAGCAGAAGAGGGAGGGGCGGCCATAATTCACCCCTCCACTTT
CDR3aa: CASRRGRGGHNSPLHF